Listed here is a single TCR beta chain. In its sample, this clone was seen a few times. Its antigen is unknown. Qualities for individual bases were not recorded, and no much larger clone is one base off. These data come from a study of cytomegalovirus exposure and HLA in healthy donors (dated 2017 in TCRdb). Regarding the study in general: An earlier analysis of approximately 600 of the donors reported approximately 300 Gb of sequence data and around 110 million unique TCR beta sequences from 190 million or so T cells. Around 300 gigabases of sequencing data and approximately 85 million unique TCR sequences were included in an early release covering 550 to 800 HLA-typed donors. Of the roughly 400 genotyped donors, more than 75% were placed in the genetic ancestry cluster associated with self-reported Caucasian donors. The study was designed to test whether signatures of past pathogen exposure could be identified by cataloging public T cell receptors. The T cell repertoires of 666 subjects were profiled by immunosequencing and related to cytomegalovirus serostatus. A separate validation cohort of roughly 130 different subjects was used in addition to the roughly 670-subject first cohort. The study combined high-throughput TCR immunosequencing, statistical association of individual TCRs with disease status, and machine learning to predict cytomegalovirus infection status. To study patterns of TCR occurrence, a later analysis re-analyzed previously published TCR beta repertoires from 550 to 800 donors and added high-resolution HLA genotyping. In the later analysis, no new phenotypic data were used to find candidate immune exposures; instead, reliance was placed on TCR beta sequences and their occurrence across donors. To decide whether each TCR beta V gene segment behaved as functional or pseudogenic, an earlier analysis of nearly 600 of the donors relied on high-throughput TCR beta sequencing. Donor age, sex, ethnicity and CMV serostatus were compiled alongside the repertoire data. A later genetic analysis used genome-wide SNP genotypes for 398 of the 666 donors, treating that subset as a discovery cohort. Every repertoire in the discovery cohort had been generated on one and the same sequencing platform. Both class I and class II loci were covered by HLA typing, at four-digit resolution. The number of donors typed differed by locus, with roughly 620-630 for A, B, C, DRB1 and DQB1, approximately 500 for DQA1, 600 to 610 for DPA1, and around 450 for DPB1. Because of strong linkage in the cohort, roughly five DR-DQ haplotypes were treated as single units for association and clustering. On average, 235,054 unique TCR beta nucleotide sequences were sequenced per donor among roughly 430 genotyped donors of the cohort, with roughly 18% of those sequences being non-productive. Results and caveats for the whole study, not just this receptor: While some public TCRs were present in many individuals, most TCR sequences turned up only very rarely across donors. According to a later analysis, most CMV-associated TCR beta chains appeared to be HLA-restricted, and the HLA associations seemed to be driven largely by CMV exposure. CMV serostatus was the only immune exposure information available for the cohort. Correlated functional status among segregating V segments might be attributable to linkage disequilibrium, but an unknown experimental factor could not be ruled out. A further reported finding was that TCR beta sequences accurately predicted the HLA-A and HLA-B alleles for most subjects in the first cohort. Because the 87-base-pair reads could not distinguish some IMGT-functional V segments, including TRBV6-2 and TRBV6-3, those segments were excluded. The presence/absence analyses assumed that sequencing depth was roughly uniform across donors, and that assumption may not be true. In an earlier analysis of roughly 500 of the donors, most TCR beta V segments appeared in productive rearrangements about 87% or about 30% of the time, broadly matching IMGT annotations. A few of the identified cytomegalovirus-associated TCR beta chains were confirmed in vitro to be specific for cytomegalovirus antigens. Because counts were too low, more than 15 rarely observed V segments, including chromosome 9 orphons, were left out of the earlier analysis of about 620 of the donors. According to a later analysis, TCR association rates differed among HLA loci, with DRB1 alleles showing the most associated TCRs and HLA-C alleles showing the fewest. In a later analysis, over 15,000 TCR beta sequences were associated with specific HLA alleles at a false discovery rate of 0.05. According to the authors, the approach could potentially be generalized to other disease states and immunological phenotypes. The classifier was reported to diagnose cytomegalovirus status with high specificity and sensitivity in both the original cohort and the validation cohort. In this cohort, only TCR beta chains were sequenced, and detectable features were limited by the absence of alpha or paired-chain data. HLA typing was unavailable for some donors at each locus, so association tests used only the typed subset. The study gave a list of under 200 TCR beta chains associated with cytomegalovirus. Assigning TCR associations to individual alleles was difficult when HLA alleles, especially DR and DQ, strongly co-occurred. In a later analysis, HLA-associated TCR beta chains showed more clonal expansion and lower generation probabilities than non-associated chains that were equally common. Compared with the roughly 670-donor mean, donors in an Asian-associated ancestry cluster had fewer N-insertions in productive TCRs, according to a later genetic analysis. A group of highly shared sequence variants was considered likely to be a technical artifact of the sequencing pipeline. V-gene and J-gene trimming of TCR beta chains was associated with a missense DCLRE1C variant in a later genetic analysis, and the association was replicated in an independent cohort. A later analysis reported that several top co-occurrence clusters appeared linked to parvovirus B19, influenza, CMV and Epstein-Barr virus.

Receptors were amplified or captured by the immunoSEQ multiplex PCR assay. The multiplex PCR relied on a mix of 60 forward primers for TCR Vbeta segments and 13 reverse primers for TCR Jbeta segments. A multiplex PCR assay on genomic DNA amplified the CDR3 region of rearranged TCR beta genes. On the Illumina HiSeq System, the amplified TCR beta libraries were sequenced as 87-base-pair reads. Under the source paper's analysis protocol: In a later analysis, roughly 80 million unique TCR beta chains were counted across the approximately 620 repertoires, and approximately 9.9 million of these chains were shared by at least two donors. Raw reads were error-corrected and collapsed into unique sequences by a nearest-neighbor algorithm in which closely related sequences were merged to remove PCR and sequencing errors. V, D and J gene segments were assigned by aligning CDR3 sequences to IMGT reference sequences. For a sequence to be retained, at least a six-nucleotide match to both a V gene segment and a J gene segment was required. Rearrangements were called productive when the CDR3 lacked stop codons and stayed in frame with V and J; all others were non-productive. CDR3 was defined according to IMGT convention as the region running from the second conserved V-encoded cysteine to the conserved J-encoded phenylalanine. Sequences without an unambiguous match to a single V gene segment were excluded from the earlier analysis of about 630 of the donors. In an earlier analysis of 450 to 750 of the donors, a V segment was called functional when productive rearrangements were above 56.7%, and segregating when the standard deviation between donors exceeded 5%. A statistical classification framework was developed to diagnose cytomegalovirus status using the catalog of TCR beta chain sequences. In a later analysis, V and J genes were assigned by comparing TCR nucleotide sequences against IMGT/GENE-DB human TR gene sequences. Using the TCRdist pipeline, a later analysis assigned CDR3 sequences along with most-parsimonious VDJ recombination scenarios. A later analysis defined each TCR beta chain by its CDR3 amino acid sequence plus V-gene family, and excluded reads lacking a unique V-gene family. A later analysis removed 592 highly shared, low-generation-probability nucleotide sequences to deal with suspected cross-contamination and a sequencing artifact. A later analysis calculated a clonal expansion index for each public chain from normalized within-repertoire ranks of inferred template counts. Generation probabilities in a later analysis came from a VDJ recombination model fitted to out-of-frame rearrangements, and those results were checked against IGoR. In a later analysis, hypergeometric tests were used to score TCR-TCR, TCR-HLA and TCR-CMV co-occurrence, with a repertoire-size bias correction applied to TCR pairs. In a later analysis, false discovery rates were estimated by permuting HLA or CMV assignments 20 times. In a later analysis, co-occurring TCRs were grouped using DBSCAN, and TCRdist sequence similarity was added for clustering within HLA-allele-positive subsets. Repertoires with fewer than 30,000 or more than 120,000 public chains, plus five repertoires with anomalous nucleotide sharing, were excluded from co-occurrence clustering. The table was pulled from immuneACCESS by TCRdb, which kept in-frame rearrangements only. Such tables lose some clones; where checked, under half of the loss comes from unresolved V genes, and the rest has no known cause. V, J and clone size are taken as reported in that table, and D and trimming were inferred from the DNA itself. The sample records 120,000 or so clones, around 74% of which are singletons. The ten largest clones capture around 5.5% of the sample.

The germline V gene specifies ENHRY as CDR1 and SYGVKD as CDR2. V is cut back by 9 bases and J by 5 bases, with 11 bases in the junction unmatched. The CDR3 goes from the cysteine to the phenylalanine over 16 residues. Only the CDR3 region is kept as DNA, spanning 48 bases read in frame from base 1. The cohort comprised some 700 healthy bone marrow donors. Cohort members were all nominally healthy when sampled, although unrecorded immune exposures were likely present. The donor was CMV seropositive and was included in the group of around 300 seropositive cohort members. Each donor provided a peripheral blood sample, and peripheral blood mononuclear cells were used for TCR beta sequencing. The Qiagen DNeasy Blood Extraction Kit was used to extract genomic DNA from the blood cell samples.

The sequence was obtained from a woman aged 45-59 years in good health and CMV-seropositive. The chain is made from TRBV10-3 and TRBJ2-7, with 15 bases in between that match TRBD2. Sequencing was carried out using PBMCs. CDR3 reads: CAINPGTSGGSDEQYF. The nucleotide sequence reads TGTGCCATAAACCCCGGGACTAGCGGGGGGAGTGACGAGCAGTACTTC.